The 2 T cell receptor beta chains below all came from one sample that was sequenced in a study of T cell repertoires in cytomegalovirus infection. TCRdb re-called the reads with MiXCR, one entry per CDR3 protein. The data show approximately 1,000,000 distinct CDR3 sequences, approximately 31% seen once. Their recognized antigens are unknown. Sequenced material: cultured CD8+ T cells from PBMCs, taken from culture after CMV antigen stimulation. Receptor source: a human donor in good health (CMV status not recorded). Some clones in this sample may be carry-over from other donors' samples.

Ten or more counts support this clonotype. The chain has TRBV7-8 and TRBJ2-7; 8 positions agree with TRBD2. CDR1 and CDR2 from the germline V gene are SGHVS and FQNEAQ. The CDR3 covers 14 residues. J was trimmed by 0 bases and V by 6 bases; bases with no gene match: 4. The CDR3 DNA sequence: TGTGCCAGCAGTCGACTAGCGATCTCCTACGAGCAGTACTTC. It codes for CASSRLAISYEQYF. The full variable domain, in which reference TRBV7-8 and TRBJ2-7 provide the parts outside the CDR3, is GAGVSQSPRYKVAKRGQDVALRCDPISGHVSLFWYQQALGQGPEFLTYFQNEAQLDKSGLPSDRFFAERPEGSVSTLKIQRTQQEDSAVYLCASSRLAISYEQYFGPGTRLTVT.

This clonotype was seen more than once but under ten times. Here the CDR3 DNA reads TGTGCCAGCAGTACCATCTTTGGGGACGACGAACAGACCCAGTACTTC. Protein sequence: CASSTIFGDDEQTQYF. This chain links TRBV28 with TRBJ2-5; D might be TRBD1 or TRBD2, each matching 5 bases. In germline, CDR1 is MDHEN, CDR2 SYDVKM. CDR3 size: 16 residues. The germline V and J ends were trimmed by 5 bases and 6 bases, with 22 bases remaining between them.